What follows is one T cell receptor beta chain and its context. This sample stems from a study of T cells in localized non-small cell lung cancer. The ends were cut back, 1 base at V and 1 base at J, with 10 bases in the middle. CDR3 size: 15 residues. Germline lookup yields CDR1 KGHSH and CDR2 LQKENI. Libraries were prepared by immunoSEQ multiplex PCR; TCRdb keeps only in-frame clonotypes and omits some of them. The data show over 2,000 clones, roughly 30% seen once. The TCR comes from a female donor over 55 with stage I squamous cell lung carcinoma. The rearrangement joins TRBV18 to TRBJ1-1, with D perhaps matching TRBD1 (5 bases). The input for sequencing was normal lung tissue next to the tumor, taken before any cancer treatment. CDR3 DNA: TGTGCCAGCTCACCACAGGGGATAGGGAACACTGAAGCTTTCTTT. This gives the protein CASSPQGIGNTEAFF.